These T cell receptor beta chains were read from a single sample in a study of shared clonotypes between healthy human individuals. Sequencing used immunoSEQ multiplex PCR; TCRdb keeps in-frame clones, though not all of them. This table holds approximately 2,300,000 clones, 85% to 95% found once. The specimen was naive CD4+ T cells from PBMCs. The receptors here all came from a man between 18 and 35 years old in good health. Some clones in this sample may be carry-over from other donors' samples. CDR3s leave out the opening cysteine and the closing phenylalanine or tryptophan. Size is omitted from some rows. Given values are once, few, many or a class for expanded clones.

CDR3: ASSSRGMNTEAF; V: TRBV7-9; size: .
CDR3: ASSIGPGVAEAF; V: TRBV19; size: .
CDR3: ASTRRLPNTGELF; V: TRBV6-6; size: .
CDR3: ASSFSRDYTGELF; V: TRBV7-8; size: once
CDR3: ASSLRREPKY; V: TRBV28; size: .
CDR3: ATSRRTGMRGYT; V: TRBV15; size: .
CDR3: ASSLLDSSGNTIY; V: TRBV11-2; size: .
CDR3: ASSLRGPSNEQF; V: TRBV14; size: .
CDR3: ASSLGGRGNTEAF; V: TRBV5-4; size: few
CDR3: ASSQTPRNEQY; V: TRBV27; size: once
CDR3: ASSPTSGESEAF; V: TRBV5-1; size: .
CDR3: ASSPSLERSDTQY; V: TRBV18; size: .
CDR3: ASSVGLRGGSPYGYT; V: TRBV9; size: .
CDR3: ASSAYNEQF; V: TRBV2; size: .
CDR3: ASSFTAGELF; V: TRBV28; size: once
CDR3: ASSLGTSGGMERRGTQY; V: TRBV7-6; size: .
CDR3: ASSLATGQLWETQY; V: TRBV5-1; size: .
CDR3: ASSLRSGSYEQY; V: TRBV11-3; size: .
CDR3: ASSRQASSTDTQY; V: TRBV7-3; size: .
CDR3: ASSPVGTTTHTGELF; V: TRBV19; size: .
CDR3: ATSTDSKRAHEQY; V: TRBV15; size: .
CDR3: ASRDYRVNQPQH; V: TRBV6-1; size: .
CDR3: ASSSLGGAGETQY; V: TRBV6-5; size: .
CDR3: ASSYGRTSGFNEQF; V: TRBV6-5; size: .
CDR3: ASSLLRLAVSANTGELF; V: TRBV11-2; size: few
CDR3: ASSPGTSGGSEQF; V: TRBV5-1; size: .
CDR3: ASSLTGEAF; V: TRBV5-6; size: .
CDR3: ASRRDQHEQY; V: TRBV7-2; size: few
CDR3: ASSQGGPGQYSNQPQH; V: TRBV4-2; size: .
CDR3: ASTPAGAPQETQY; V: TRBV6-1; size: .
CDR3: ASSIILAGENEQF; V: TRBV19; size: .
CDR3: ASSFTGRDYGYT; V: TRBV28; size: .
CDR3: ASSFRLAGGSETQY; V: TRBV5-4; size: .
CDR3: SVEDAGQGGEKLF; V: TRBV29-1; size: .
CDR3: ASSQQGSVSTNEKLF; V: TRBV7-6; size: .
CDR3: ASSLDNYGYT; V: TRBV28; size: few
CDR3: SVARASNTGELF; V: TRBV29-1; size: .
CDR3: ASSLDLPGQGYEQY; V: TRBV7-2; size: .
CDR3: ASSGLRTDTQY; V: TRBV11-3; size: once
CDR3: ASSYSLVPLTGELF; V: TRBV6-6; size: once
CDR3: AISGEQGADTQY; V: TRBV10-3; size: .
CDR3: SVEEGGGTQY; V: TRBV29-1; size: .
CDR3: ASSRLGQHSGANVLT; V: TRBV9; size: .
CDR3: ASSLLLGGLDEQF; V: TRBV7-3; size: .
CDR3: ASSAGSGGQLF; V: TRBV5-1; size: .
CDR3: AWSVRGQDTEAF; V: TRBV30; size: once
CDR3: ASSVLGLADTTDTQY; V: TRBV9; size: .
CDR3: ASSPSGRPYNEQF; V: TRBV28; size: .